The next 25 T cell receptor beta chains were all read from a single sample in a study of OX40 agonist ivuxolimab in advanced cancers. Sequencing used immunoSEQ multiplex PCR; TCRdb keeps in-frame clones, though not all of them. The sample records about 50,000 clones, around 88% being singletons. The sequences come from CD4+ or CD8+ T cells sorted from blood, collected in a trial of the OX40 agonist ivuxolimab. These receptors were collected from an adult with an advanced solid tumor such as melanoma, head and neck, liver or kidney cancer.

CDR3 sequence reads: CASMLDWTGELFF. The CDR3 DNA is TGTGCCAGCATGCTAGATTGGACCGGGGAGCTGTTTTTT. The chain carries TRBV2 and TRBJ2-2; D gene ambiguous. V was shortened by 7 bases and J by 5 bases, with 11 bases between the two germline ends. CDR3 size: 13 residues. Germline V CDR1 and CDR2: SNHLY, FYNNEI.

The chain employs TRBV29-1 and TRBJ2-1; 7 bases map to TRBD1. This CDR3 is 17 amino acids long. Unmatched junction bases numbered 14, after V lost 6 bases and J lost 0 bases. From germline, CDR1 is SQVTM and CDR2 ANQGSEA. The CDR3 bases are TGCAGCGTGTGGGCGACTCCCGGGACAGTCTCCTACAATGAGCAGTTCTTC. Its protein product is CSVWATPGTVSYNEQFF.

CDR3 sequence: CASSLGPQGFDNQPQHF. In DNA, the CDR3 is TGCGCCAGCAGCTTGGGTCCACAGGGTTTCGACAATCAGCCCCAGCATTTT. The gene calls are TRBV5-1 and TRBJ1-5; weak D call: TRBD1 (6 bases). Per germline, CDR1 SGHRS and CDR2 YFSETQ. V was clipped by 0 bases and J by 3 bases, with 16 bases between them. The CDR3 extends over 17 amino acids.

The chain joins TRBV5-1 to TRBJ2-7; 7 positions match TRBD1. Germline loops: CDR1 SGHRS, CDR2 YFSETQ. The ends lost 3 bases at V and 4 bases at J; junction bases unmatched: 7. CDR3 length: 14 amino acids. The DNA for the CDR3 is TGCGCCAGCAGCTCCGGGACAGCAGCTTACGAGCAGTACTTC. Its protein product is CASSSGTAAYEQYF. The full variable domain, rest sourced from reference TRBV5-1 and TRBJ2-7, is KAGVTQTPRYLIKTRGQQVTLSCSPISGHRSVSWYQQTPGQGLQFLFEYFSETQRNKGNFPGRFSGRQFSNSRSEMNVSTLELGDSALYLCASSSGTAAYEQYFGPGTRLTVT.

The chain carries TRBV6-5 and TRBJ1-5; D is undetermined. This CDR3 comprises 14 residues. V was clipped by 2 bases and J by 6 bases, with 11 bases between them. Germline V gives CDR1 MNHEY, CDR2 SVGAGI. The CDR3 region is CASSYAPNRQPQHF. CDR3 in DNA: TGTGCCAGCAGTTACGCCCCCAACCGTCAGCCCCAGCATTTT.

This clone was observed a single time. The chain joins TRBV5-4 to TRBJ2-6; D gene uncertain. The CDR3 runs 15 residues. The germline V and J ends were trimmed by 0 bases and 0 bases, with 4 bases remaining between them. Germline CDR1 SGHNT, CDR2 YYREEE (reference sequence). DNA of the CDR3: TGTGCCAGCAGCTTGGGGGTCTCTGGGGCCAACGTCCTGACTTTC. This codes for CASSLGVSGANVLTF.

The V gene is TRBV7-2, the J gene TRBJ1-1; 8 bases are a match to TRBD1. The length of the CDR3 is 12 residues. CDR1 is SGHTA and CDR2 is FQGNSA in the germline V gene. V trimming: 1 base; J trimming: 8 bases; junction bases outside the gene matches: 0. The CDR3 here is CASSLGTGEAFF. The CDR3 nucleotides read TGTGCCAGCAGCTTAGGGACAGGGGAAGCTTTCTTT.

The rearrangement links TRBV4-1 to TRBJ2-5, with 8 bases that match TRBD1. The J call may be incorrect, as the DNA end agrees better with TRBJ2-7. The CDR3 covers 16 residues. The germline V gene encodes CDR1 MGHRA and CDR2 YSYEKL. Here the CDR3 reads CASSHAVTGVSHEQYF. CDR3 nucleotides: TGCGCCAGCAGCCACGCCGTGACAGGGGTTTCCCACGAGCAGTACTTC.

A few counts support this clone. V gene TRBV18 combines with J gene TRBJ2-7; D is perhaps TRBD1 or TRBD2 (5 bases each). The germline V gene has CDR1 KGHSH and CDR2 LQKENI. CDR3 length equals 14 residues. V lost 4 bases, J lost 1 base, and 11 bases lay in between. CDR3 protein: CASSQGTDSYEQYF. The CDR3, as DNA: TGTGCCAGCTCACAAGGGACGGATTCCTACGAGCAGTACTTC.

The chain has TRBV7-8 and TRBJ2-1; 8 bases fit TRBD2. V lost 1 base, J lost 7 bases, and 9 bases stayed unmatched. The germline gives CDR1 SGHVS, CDR2 FQNEAQ. The CDR3 has 16 amino acids. The CDR3, as DNA: TGTGCCAGCAGCTTAGGGTCCGGGAGGGCCTTGAATGAGCAGTTCTTC. It yields the protein CASSLGSGRALNEQFF. Drawing the rest from reference TRBV7-8 and TRBJ2-1, the complete variable domain is GAGVSQSPRYKVAKRGQDVALRCDPISGHVSLFWYQQALGQGPEFLTYFQNEAQLDKSGLPSDRFFAERPEGSVSTLKIQRTQQEDSAVYLCASSLGSGRALNEQFFGPGTRLTVL.

The rearrangement links TRBV6-1 to TRBJ1-1, with D maybe TRBD1 (5 bases). The germline CDR1 and CDR2 sequences are MNHNS and SASEGT. Trimming cost V 1 base and J 11 bases, with 11 bases left between them. This CDR3 contains 12 residues. The CDR3 nucleotides are TGTGCCAGCAGTGAAGGAGGGGCGCGGGCTTTCTTT. Its translation is CASSEGGARAFF.

The chain links TRBV6-5 to TRBJ2-2; 12 bases are a match to TRBD1. The CDR3 is 15 amino acids. V lost 7 bases to trimming and J lost 4 bases; unmatched junction nucleotides: 4. The germline V gene encodes CDR1 MNHEY and CDR2 SVGAGI. The DNA for the CDR3 is TGTGCCAGCAACAGGGACAGGGGGCCCACCGGGGAGCTGTTTTTT. Its protein is CASNRDRGPTGELFF.

This clone was counted only a few times. The CDR3 DNA is TGTGCCTGGGCGATGGATAGCAATCAGCCCCAGCATTTT. It specifies CAWAMDSNQPQHF. The J gene is TRBJ1-5, the V gene TRBV30; no reliable D call. The CDR3 contains 13 residues. Germline V gene lookup returns CDR1 GTSNPN and CDR2 SVGIG (reference sequence). Trimming took 5 bases from V and 0 from J, leaving 8 bases between them.

The chain links TRBV6-5 to TRBJ2-7, with TRBD1 matching 7 bases. The CDR3 consists of 14 residues. Losses at the gene ends were 2 bases for V and 5 bases for J; bases not matched to a gene: 6. The V gene's germline CDR1 is MNHEY and CDR2 SVGAGI. The CDR3 is CASSYLRQGNEQYF. The CDR3 DNA follows: TGTGCCAGCAGTTACCTTAGACAGGGTAACGAGCAGTACTTC.

The chain couples TRBV19 to TRBJ2-2, with D unclear. This CDR3 is built from 11 residues. Trimming stripped 5 bases from V and 3 bases from J, with 1 base between. CDR1 and CDR2 from the germline V gene are LNHDA and SQIVND (reference sequence). The DNA of the CDR3 is TGTGCCAGTAGTGACACCGGGGAGCTGTTTTTT. Residues: CASSDTGELFF.

The CDR3 nucleotides read TGTGCCACCAGCAGAGACCCTGGGGGGAATCAGCCCCAGCATTTT. As protein: CATSRDPGGNQPQHF. The chain combines TRBV15 with TRBJ1-5; maybe TRBD1 (5 bases). CDR1 and CDR2 from the germline V gene are LNHNV and YYDKDF (reference sequence). Trimming shortened V by 0 bases and J by 4 bases, and 10 bases separated the two germline ends. CDR3 size: 15 residues.

The CDR3 nucleotides are TGTGCCAGCAGCCACCATTCCGGGACTAGCGGCAGATACGAGCAGTACTTC. This translates into CASSHHSGTSGRYEQYF. The chain carries TRBV5-4 and TRBJ2-7; 11 bases map to TRBD2. V lost 4 bases to trimming and J lost 4 bases; unmatched junction nucleotides: 13. The CDR3 runs 17 residues. Germline V gives CDR1 SGHNT, CDR2 YYREEE (reference sequence).

This clone was detected ten times or more. The genes are TRBV19 and TRBJ1-5, with 7 bases fitting TRBD1. Germline trimming cut 7 bases from V and 3 bases from J; bases unmatched to any gene: 9. The CDR3 runs 15 residues. Germline V lookup: CDR1 LNHDA, CDR2 SQIVND (reference sequence). CDR3 DNA sequence: TGTGCCAGTAAGTTGAGACAGGGAGACAATCAGCCCCAGCATTTT. Translation: CASKLRQGDNQPQHF.

The chain recombines TRBV7-9 with TRBJ1-1, with D perhaps matching TRBD1 (5 bases). CDR1 is SEHNR and CDR2 is FQNEAQ in the germline V gene (reference sequence). CDR3 length: 15 amino acids. The V and J ends lost 1 base and 4 bases respectively, with 13 bases between them. The CDR3 spells CASSLVILGATEAFF. The CDR3 coding sequence is TGTGCCAGCAGCTTAGTTATTCTAGGGGCCACTGAAGCTTTCTTT.

The chain combines TRBV5-1 with TRBJ2-3, with D perhaps being TRBD1 or TRBD2 (5 bases each). Trimming removed 5 bases from V and 6 bases from J, with 16 bases in between. The CDR3 is 14 residues long. CDR1 is SGHRS and CDR2 is YFSETQ in the germline V gene. The CDR3 sequence: CASRPGPLVDTQYF. CDR3 DNA sequence: TGCGCCAGCAGGCCGGGACCCCTCGTGGATACGCAGTATTTT.

J is TRBJ1-1 and V is TRBV13, with D perhaps matching TRBD1 (5 bases). V was cut by 5 bases and J by 6 bases, with 13 bases left in between. In germline, CDR1 is PRHDT, CDR2 FYEKMQ (reference sequence). The CDR3 spans 13 residues. Here the CDR3 DNA reads TGTGCCAGCAGCCCCCTCGGGGCTGCTGAAGCTTTCTTT. It specifies CASSPLGAAEAFF.

This chain connects TRBV28 to TRBJ2-3, with TRBD1 matching 7 bases. Germline V CDR1 and CDR2: MDHEN, SYDVKM. Unmatched junction bases numbered 9, after V lost 5 bases and J lost 1 base. The CDR3 runs 16 residues. CDR3 nucleotide sequence: TGTGCCAGCAGTCCGCCCAAAGGGGGCCGCACAGATACGCAGTATTTT. Its translation is CASSPPKGGRTDTQYF. The full variable domain, in which reference TRBV28 and TRBJ2-3 provide the parts outside the CDR3, is DVKVTQSSRYLVKRTGEKVFLECVQDMDHENMFWYRQDPGLGLRLIYFSYDVKMKEKGDIPEGYSVSREKKERFSLILESASTNQTSMYLCASSPPKGGRTDTQYFGPGTRLTVL.

The rearrangement uses TRBV6-4 and TRBJ2-7; 10 nucleotides agree with TRBD2. The length of the CDR3 is 15 residues. Germline CDR1 and CDR2: MRHNA and SNTAGT. Trimming cost V 5 bases and J 3 bases; bases outside gene matches: 7. The CDR3 spells CASSLQAGGYYEQYF. In nucleotides, the CDR3 is TGTGCCAGCAGTCTCCAAGCGGGAGGGTACTACGAGCAGTACTTC.

The rearrangement uses TRBV5-6 and TRBJ1-4; D uncertain. CDR1 is SGHDT, CDR2 YYEEEE, per germline. This CDR3 has 13 amino acids. The V gene lost 0 bases and the J gene lost 4 bases, with 4 bases spanning the gap. Here the CDR3 reads CASSLGFNEKLFF. The CDR3, as DNA: TGTGCCAGCAGCTTGGGGTTTAATGAAAAACTGTTTTTT.

Note on this clone: Other DNA sequences within the sample encode an identical CDR3. The chain has TRBV7-9 and TRBJ1-5; D uncertain. The CDR3 loop spans 15 amino acids. With 3 bases removed from V and 0 bases from J, the gap between germline ends came to 9 bases. Germline CDR1 is SEHNR and CDR2 is FQNEAQ (reference sequence). CDR3 bases: TGTGCCAGCAGCTTCTCTGGGAATAGCAATCAGCCCCAGCATTTT. Its translation: CASSFSGNSNQPQHF.